This T cell receptor beta chain came from a study of blood T cell repertoires in COVID-19. At the level of the study: Researchers got acute and convalescent COVID-19 samples from the United States, Italy and Spain. The cDNA or gDNA used as material had been derived from T cells, B-cell-depleted T cells, or PBMCs.

As handled by the study authors: Nucleated cell number was recorded as an estimate derived from reference gene primer amplification. Measured with immunoSEQ multiplex PCR; TCRdb has only the in-frame clones, and not every one. That table furnishes V, J and clone size, whereas the DNA furnished D and trimming. The table has 230,000 or so clones, under 90% seen once. Germline-derived CDR1 and CDR2 are SGHTA and FQGNSA. The CDR3 has 18 residues. V shed 5 bases, J shed 0 bases, and the junction held 8 bases outside the gene matches. The specimen sequenced was peripheral blood. This TCR was recovered from a man aged 25 to 40 with active or convalescent COVID-19. The chain employs TRBV7-2 and TRBJ2-6; 9 bases map to TRBD1. CDR3 bases: TGTGCCAGCAGCCCCAGGACAGGGGCGCACTCTGGGGCCAACGTCCTGACTTTC. Protein product: CASSPRTGAHSGANVLTF.